This T cell receptor (beta chain) was sequenced for a study of cytotoxic CD8 clonotypes in ibrutinib-treated CLL. This clone has a handful of counts. Its matching antigen is unknown. This CDR3 spans 11 amino acids. CDR1 is MNHEY, CDR2 SVGAGI, per germline. Trimming shortened V by 6 bases and J by 7 bases, and 9 bases separated the two germline ends. Using immunoSEQ multiplex PCR, the repertoire was profiled, and TCRdb retains in-frame clones only, with some absent. This table has over 95,000 clones, roughly 60% appearing once. Overall study findings and caveats: Having risen at ibrutinib response, clonality had fallen back toward baseline by progression. Baseline clonality, higher than in age-matched healthy donors, tracked circulating CD8+ T-cell counts. Under therapy, public clonotypes either contracted or stayed stable, and they were uncommon.

The sequence derives from a human donor with chronic lymphocytic leukemia. The V and J genes are TRBV6-5 and TRBJ1-1; a possible D gene is TRBD1 (5 bases). Here the sequenced sample was PBMCs, taken after 24 months of ibrutinib treatment. The DNA of the CDR3 is TGTGCCAGCAGGGCAGGGCTTGAAGCTTTCTTT. It codes for CASRAGLEAFF.